The 17 T cell receptor beta chains reported below all come from one sample, sequenced in a study of blood T cell repertoires in COVID-19. Generated by immunoSEQ multiplex PCR, the TCRdb table keeps only in-frame clones and is missing some. The sample holds some 530,000 clones; approximately 83% are singletons and the top ten take more than 3%. Sequencing was carried out using peripheral blood. The source is a human donor in a cohort sampled during active COVID-19.

This chain joins TRBV15 and TRBJ1-2, with TRBD1 as a possible D gene (6 bases). V lost 2 bases, J lost 5 bases, and 15 bases lay in between. The CDR3 has 15 amino acids. Germline assignment: CDR1 LNHNV and CDR2 YYDKDF (reference sequence). This CDR3 reads CATSRPLQGTYGYTF. As DNA, the CDR3 is TGTGCCACCAGCAGACCGCTACAGGGCACTTATGGCTACACCTTC. The full variable domain, its missing parts supplied by reference TRBV15 and TRBJ1-2, is DAMVIQNPRYQVTQFGKPVTLSCSQTLNHNVMYWYQQKSSQAPKLLFHYYDKDFNNEADTPDNFQSRRPNTSFCFLDIRSPGLGDTAMYLCATSRPLQGTYGYTFGSGTRLTVV.

V and J are TRBV12-3 or TRBV12-4 and TRBJ1-3; no clear D. This CDR3 is 13 amino acids long. Trimming took off 4 bases at V and 0 bases at J, with 4 bases between the two ends. The CDR3 DNA follows: TGTGCCAGCAGTTCCCACTCTGGAAACACCATATATTTT. As protein: CASSSHSGNTIYF.

The chain links TRBV6-4 to TRBJ2-1, with TRBD2 identical over 8 bases. With V trimmed by 6 bases and J by 6 bases, 13 bases remained unmatched. The CDR3 is made up of 16 amino acids. Germline CDR1 MRHNA, CDR2 SNTAGT. The CDR3 is CASRAGAGGSPNEQFF. In DNA, the CDR3 is TGTGCCAGCAGAGCGGGGGCGGGAGGATCCCCCAATGAGCAGTTCTTC.

The chain links TRBV2 to TRBJ2-5, with 9 bases identical to TRBD1. CDR1 is SNHLY, CDR2 FYNNEI, per germline. The CDR3 runs to 14 residues. The V segment lost 3 bases and the J segment 5 bases; nucleotides outside the gene matches: 4. The CDR3: CASSDGTGRETQYF. CDR3 sequence (DNA): TGTGCCAGCAGTGATGGGACAGGGCGCGAGACCCAGTACTTC.

The chain is built from TRBV14 and TRBJ2-1, with TRBD2 matching 10 bases. The germline V gene has CDR1 SGHDN and CDR2 FVKESK. The CDR3 sequence is 15 residues long. The V gene end was trimmed by 4 bases and the J gene end by 10 bases; junction bases not matched to a gene: 10. The CDR3 DNA reads TGTGCCAGCAGCCTCGGTCGACTAGCGGGTTGGGAGCAGTTCTTC. It encodes CASSLGRLAGWEQFF.

The V and J genes are TRBV5-1 and TRBJ2-5, with 9 bases fitting TRBD2. Germline loops: CDR1 SGHRS, CDR2 YFSETQ. J was trimmed by 3 bases and V by 0 bases; bases with no gene match: 3. CDR3 length equals 15 residues. The CDR3: CASSLARLAEETQYF. CDR3 bases: TGCGCCAGCAGCTTGGCTCGACTAGCGGAAGAGACCCAGTACTTC.

The chain carries TRBV11-2 and TRBJ2-1; 7 nucleotides line up with TRBD1. The ends lost 5 bases at V and 0 bases at J; junction bases unmatched: 10. Germline CDR1 and CDR2: SGHAT and FQNNGV. This CDR3 is 17 amino acids long. Here the CDR3 reads CASSVRPGQSSYNEQFF. For the CDR3, the DNA is TGTGCCAGCAGCGTGAGACCGGGACAGAGCTCCTACAATGAGCAGTTCTTC.

CDR3 DNA: TGTGCCAGTAGTATAGCGGCGGGAATAAGCCATGAGCAGTTCTTC. Translating gives CASSIAAGISHEQFF. The J gene is TRBJ2-1, the V gene TRBV19, with D perhaps TRBD2 (6 bases). The CDR3 runs 15 residues. The V end lost 1 base, the J end lost 8 bases, and 15 bases lay between the germline ends. Germline CDR1 and CDR2: LNHDA and SQIVND (reference sequence).

This clone appeared a few times. The J gene is TRBJ1-1, the V gene TRBV28, with 8 bases matching TRBD1. V shed 7 bases and J 3 bases; nucleotides not matched to a gene: 7. The CDR3 covers 14 residues. CDR1 is MDHEN, CDR2 SYDVKM, per germline. CDR3 sequence: CASNPQGDHTEAFF. CDR3 nucleotides: TGTGCCAGCAACCCACAGGGGGACCACACTGAAGCTTTCTTT.

Concerning this clone itself: At one boundary the junction diverges from the germline segment, which might be a read error. The J gene is TRBJ1-4, the V gene TRBV30; tentative D call: TRBD1 (5 bases). The CDR3 has 13 amino acids. Germline CDR1 GTSNPN, CDR2 SVGIG (reference sequence). The CDR3 is CAWSGGPKEKLFF. The DNA of the CDR3 is TGTGCCTGGAGTGGGGGCCCTAAAGAAAAACTGTTTTTT.

As concerns this clone: This sample includes further DNA sequences coding for the same CDR3. The chain carries TRBV19 and TRBJ2-3; 9 positions match TRBD1. The CDR3 extends over 14 amino acids. Germline V gene sequence: CDR1 LNHDA, CDR2 SQIVND (reference sequence). V shed 5 bases and J 3 bases; nucleotides not matched to a gene: 3. As DNA, the CDR3 is TGTGCCAGTAGTTCACAGGGGGCAACAGATACGCAGTATTTT. This gives the protein CASSSQGATDTQYF. Full variable domain (missing parts from reference TRBV19 and TRBJ2-3): DGGITQSPKYLFRKEGQNVTLSCEQNLNHDAMYWYRQDPGQGLRLIYYSQIVNDFQKGDIAEGYSVSREKKESFPLTVTSAQKNPTAFYLCASSSQGATDTQYFGPGTRLTVL.

The rearrangement uses TRBV5-1 and TRBJ2-1, with TRBD2 matching over 12 bases. V lost 6 bases and J lost 8; bases outside the gene matches: 3. Germline CDR1 reads SGHRS; CDR2 reads YFSETQ. The CDR3 runs to 13 residues. The CDR3 is CASTRLAGDEQFF. The DNA of the CDR3 is TGCGCCAGCACACGACTAGCGGGAGATGAGCAGTTCTTC. The whole variable domain, remainder taken from reference TRBV5-1 and TRBJ2-1, is KAGVTQTPRYLIKTRGQQVTLSCSPISGHRSVSWYQQTPGQGLQFLFEYFSETQRNKGNFPGRFSGRQFSNSRSEMNVSTLELGDSALYLCASTRLAGDEQFFGPGTRLTVL.

The chain employs TRBV7-2 and TRBJ1-5; 10 positions match TRBD1. With 5 bases clipped from V and 9 bases from J, the junction kept 7 bases outside the gene matches. Germline assignment: CDR1 SGHTA and CDR2 FQGNSA. CDR3 length equals 14 residues. The DNA of the CDR3 is TGTGCCAGCAGCCGCCGGGACAGGGGAACGCCCCAGCATTTT. This codes for CASSRRDRGTPQHF.

V is TRBV30 and J is TRBJ1-3; 7 nucleotides align to TRBD1. Trimming removed 2 bases from V and 5 bases from J; junction bases left unmatched: 9. The CDR3 totals 15 residues. CDR1 GTSNPN and CDR2 SVGIG come from the germline V gene (reference sequence). The CDR3 loop is CAWSNDRVIRNTIYF. The CDR3 bases are TGTGCCTGGAGTAACGACAGGGTTATTCGAAACACCATATATTTT.

The V gene is TRBV9, the J gene TRBJ2-3; 8 nucleotides align to TRBD1. V dropped 5 bases and J dropped 5; count of bases not matched to a gene: 7. This CDR3 spans 14 amino acids. Per germline, CDR1 SGDLS and CDR2 YYNGEE. The DNA of the CDR3 is TGTGCCAGCAGAGGGTGGGGGACAGGAGATACGCAGTATTTT. This encodes CASRGWGTGDTQYF.

This clone was counted a single time. The chain recombines TRBV7-3 with TRBJ1-1, with no clear D. Trimming took off 0 bases at V and 1 base at J, with 6 bases between the two ends. Germline CDR1 reads SGHTA; CDR2 reads FQGTGA. The CDR3 is 14 residues long. CDR3 sequence reads: CASSLTRGNTEAFF. In DNA, the CDR3 is TGTGCCAGCAGCTTAACAAGAGGGAACACTGAAGCTTTCTTT.

The chain carries TRBV27 and TRBJ1-4, with D perhaps matching TRBD1 (6 bases). This CDR3 is built from 15 residues. Germline V gene sequence: CDR1 MNHEY, CDR2 SMNVEV (reference sequence). The V end was cut by 3 bases, the J end by 3 bases, with 11 bases between. The CDR3, as DNA: TGTGCCAGCAGTTTTTGGGGGCGGGCTAATGAAAAACTGTTTTTT. This sequence encodes CASSFWGRANEKLFF.